This T cell receptor beta chain came from a study of beta chain features in type 1 diabetes (dated by TCRdb to 2016 to 2018). Context from the whole study: Mean age, gender distribution, total cell number and subset yield did not differ between patients and healthy donors. Across all samples, about 110 million sorted cells were examined, and cell number per subset correlated strongly with RNA yield. In the study, recently diagnosed type 1 diabetes patients and matched healthy donors were compared on the TCRB repertoires of their sorted circulating CD4+ T cell subsets. Regulatory and stem cell-like memory subsets were isolated from only 8 patients and roughly eight healthy donors, whereas naive and central memory subsets came from all 28 donors.

Reading the germline V gene gives CDR1 SGHRS and CDR2 YFSETQ. V gives up 0 bases and J gives up 6 bases, and the segment between their germline ends measures 9 bases. The CDR3 measures 14 amino acids from cysteine to phenylalanine. Solely the CDR3 DNA is kept, with 42 bases framed from the first base. This clone was detected only a few times. No antigen is known for it. No qualities accompany the bases; no much larger clone lies one base away. Each donor gave one peripheral blood draw, around 0.12 L on average, collected into heparinised tubes. A BD FACSAria II was used to sort naive, central memory, regulatory and stem cell-like memory CD4+ T cells with a panel that included CD45RO, CCR7, CD25, CD127, CD95 and CD27. All sorted populations exceeded 95% purity. Right away, PBMCs were isolated by Lymphoprep density gradient centrifugation and were stained directly, with no culture step. So that batch effects would be minimized, each experiment stained and sorted samples in pairs, pairing one healthy donor with one patient.

The entire amount of isolated RNA was reverse transcribed using the High Capacity cDNA Reverse Transcription Kit, so the sequenced TCRB transcripts were expressed ones. Deep immunoSEQ sequencing was applied to naive, central memory and regulatory T cell samples, giving an average of roughly 3.5 million total reads per sample. Sorted cells were lysed in RLT buffer and RNA was extracted with DNase-treated RNeasy Micro or Mini kits, depending on cell number. Each cell subset was processed on its own to prevent cross-contamination, while patient and healthy donor samples were processed together. The immunoSEQ multiplex PCR was used to amplify TCRB sequences from cDNA, generating 87-bp fragments that spanned the CDR3 region. The amplicons were sequenced using the Illumina HiSeq platform. Turning to the authors' computational methods: PCR bias was computationally corrected using synthetic template baselines, reads within Hamming distance 2 were collapsed, and singletons that could not be merged were discarded. Reads were aligned to IMGT to assign V, D and J genes, CDR3 length, and insertions or deletions at six rearrangement sites. Clonotype counts were normalized to sorted cell number within each subset before computing true diversity and Gini coefficients with the tcR R package. The overlap coefficient, calculated on TCRB nucleotide sequences, was used to measure repertoire sharing. Out-of-frame TCRB sequences from naive cells were analyzed to stand in for the pre-selection repertoire. Here the immuneACCESS table is served through TCRdb, limited to in-frame sequences with V and J called. Missing clones are a known gap in these copies; in checked studies unresolved V genes cover under half, and the rest lacks a known reason. V, J and clone size were drawn from that table, and D and trimming were deduced from the DNA. The sample records a few hundred thousand clones, 13% of which are singletons. Clones ranked in the top ten supply about 0.016% of the sample.

Results and caveats for the whole study, not just this receptor: A moderate but significant shortening of TCRB CDR3 length was observed in type 1 diabetes patients in all four CD4+ subsets. Shorter templates might have been favored by PCR, but patient and control samples were amplified and corrected together, so both groups would have been affected equally by any skew. Because cDNA was sequenced instead of genomic DNA, highly expressing activated cells could be over-represented, though the groups showed no difference in activation or CD3 levels. At VDJ recombination sites, patients with type 1 diabetes made fewer insertions and deleted more nucleotides, a pattern implying thymic rearrangement abnormalities. Only small numbers of individuals were included in the HLA sub-analyses, which left unresolved whether HLA type had any influence on TCRB rearrangement. Naive, central memory and regulatory TCRB repertoires appeared to be more similar among patients than among healthy donors.

The rearranged segments are TRBV5-1 and TRBJ2-2, with the D gene not clear enough to name. Sequencing was done on a sample of naive CD4+ T cells from blood. In light of the paper, this sample's cell subset or site label describes: true naive CD4+ T cells. The sequence was collected from a woman younger than 30 with type 1 diabetes. The bases are TGCGCCAGCAGCTTGGGCCCCCCGGCCGGGGAGCTGTTTTTT. This encodes CASSLGPPAGELFF.